The 21 T cell receptor beta chains presented below share a single source sample, sequenced in a study of identical twins. Each CDR3 protein is one row after TCRdb ran MiXCR on the 5' RACE reads. Of approximately 630,000 distinct CDR3 sequences detected, 7.1% appear once; the ten largest clones hold over 1.5%. These data were also reused for a study on yellow fever vaccine responses in identical twins.

Input material: PBMCs. These receptors were obtained from a woman aged 18-29 years in good health.

The chain uses TRBV10-3 and TRBJ2-5; no clear D gene. CDR1 is ENHRY, CDR2 SYGVKD, per germline. Trimming removed 2 bases from V and 1 base from J, with 2 bases in between. The CDR3 has 12 residues. CDR3 nucleotide sequence: TGTGCCATCAGTGAGGGCCAAGAGACCCAGTACTTC. Its translation is CAISEGQETQYF.

This clonotype was picked up many times. One end of the junction fails to match germline, which may point to a read error. This chain joins TRBV3-1 and TRBJ2-1, with D perhaps matching TRBD2 (5 bases). The CDR3 has 16 residues. Germline CDR1 LGHDT, CDR2 YNNKEL (reference sequence). The CDR3 loop reads CASTQRGFSSYNEQFF. Written as DNA, the CDR3 is TGTGCCAGCACCCAAAGAGGGTTTAGCTCCTACAATGAGCAGTTCTTC.

This clonotype was seen many times. The chain links TRBV29-1 to TRBJ1-1; 8 bases fit TRBD1. Germline-derived CDR1 and CDR2 are SQVTM and ANQGSEA. The CDR3 runs 15 residues. With 0 bases clipped from V and 9 bases from J, the junction kept 12 bases outside the gene matches. The CDR3 sequence: CSVEDHATGALKAFF. For the CDR3, the DNA is TGCAGCGTTGAAGATCATGCGACAGGGGCTCTGAAAGCTTTCTTT.

The chain employs TRBV19 and TRBJ2-2, with 10 bases matching TRBD2. The CDR3 runs 16 residues. J lost 1 base, V lost 5 bases, and 4 bases had no gene match. CDR1 and CDR2 from the germline V gene are LNHDA and SQIVND (reference sequence). As DNA, the CDR3 is TGTGCCAGTAGTGCGGGACTAGCGAAGAACACCGGGGAGCTGTTTTTT. Translating gives CASSAGLAKNTGELFF.

This clonotype appeared many times. The chain employs TRBV27 and TRBJ2-7, with 7 bases fitting TRBD1. Looked up from germline, CDR1 is MNHEY and CDR2 is SMNVEV (reference sequence). The CDR3 loop spans 14 amino acids. V shed 6 bases, J shed 5 bases, and the junction held 10 bases outside the gene matches. CDR3 amino acids: CASSRGTEPHEQYF. CDR3 bases: TGTGCCAGCAGCCGTGGGACAGAACCCCACGAGCAGTACTTC.

A few counts support this clonotype. This CDR3 reads CASSDASGDYNEQFF. The CDR3 nucleotides are TGTGCCAGCAGTGATGCTAGCGGGGATTACAATGAGCAGTTCTTC. V usage is TRBV6-4 and J usage is TRBJ2-1; 9 bases agree with TRBD2. This CDR3 has 15 residues. The germline CDR1 and CDR2 sequences are MRHNA and SNTAGT. The V segment lost 3 bases and the J segment 4 bases; nucleotides outside the gene matches: 4.

The chain carries TRBV7-9 and TRBJ2-2, with D possibly called TRBD1 or TRBD2 (5 bases each). V was trimmed by 7 bases and J by 5 bases, leaving 23 bases between them. Germline V gene lookup returns CDR1 SEHNR and CDR2 FQNEAQ (reference sequence). This CDR3 region has 17 residues. Written as DNA, the CDR3 is TGTGCCAGCACCACTAGAGGGGATAGGGCCGCGACCGGGGAGCTGTTTTTT. The encoded protein is CASTTRGDRAATGELFF.

The sample holds many counts of this clonotype. The chain uses TRBV5-1 and TRBJ2-5; D unresolved. This CDR3 spans 14 amino acids. Per the germline V gene, CDR1 is SGHRS and CDR2 is YFSETQ. Trimming pared 2 bases from V and 4 bases from J, leaving 12 bases between. CDR3 amino acids: CASSFRLDAETQYF. The DNA for the CDR3 is TGCGCCAGCAGCTTTCGGCTGGACGCAGAGACCCAGTACTTC.

The chain combines TRBV11-2 with TRBJ1-3; D call uncertain. Germline V CDR1 and CDR2: SGHAT, FQNNGV. V dropped 3 bases and J dropped 3 bases, with 12 bases sitting between them. The CDR3 is 15 amino acids. The CDR3 DNA sequence: TGTGCCAGCAGCTTGGGGAGGTCGGGTGGAAACACCATATATTTT. Translating it yields CASSLGRSGGNTIYF.

This clonotype was counted at least ten times. The chain recombines TRBV6-2 or TRBV6-3 with TRBJ2-1; 14 nucleotides match TRBD2. The germline CDR1 and CDR2 sequences are MNHEY and SVGEGT. This CDR3 comprises 16 residues. Trimming removed 7 bases from V and 7 bases from J; junction bases left unmatched: 9. CDR3 DNA sequence: TGTGCCAGCACCCCAACCGGGACTAGCGGGGGAAATGAGCAGTTCTTC. This gives the protein CASTPTGTSGGNEQFF.

This chain uses TRBV12-3 or TRBV12-4 with TRBJ1-1; unclear D gene. The CDR3 is 12 amino acids. CDR3 sequence reads: CASRNRYTEAFF. CDR3 bases: TGTGCGAGCCGTAACAGATACACTGAAGCTTTCTTT.

This clonotype showed up just a few times. The chain recombines TRBV28 with TRBJ2-3; weak D call: TRBD1 (6 bases). Germline assignment: CDR1 MDHEN and CDR2 SYDVKM. The CDR3 loop spans 14 amino acids. The ends were cut back, 4 bases at V and 2 bases at J, with 10 bases in the middle. Here the CDR3 DNA reads TGTGCCAGCAGTTCACAGGGCCTCACAGATACGCAGTATTTT. Protein sequence: CASSSQGLTDTQYF.

This clonotype was detected only a few times. J is TRBJ1-1 and V is TRBV7-8; TRBD1 aligns across 7 bases. This CDR3 region has 16 residues. Germline assignment: CDR1 SGHVS and CDR2 FQNEAQ. V gave up 5 bases and J gave up 5 bases; unmatched junction bases: 14. The CDR3 reads CASSPRQGGLGTEAFF. Written as DNA, the CDR3 is TGTGCCAGCAGCCCGAGACAGGGAGGCCTGGGGACTGAAGCTTTCTTT.

This clonotype was counted a few times. The chain employs TRBV5-1 and TRBJ2-3; 12 nucleotides agree with TRBD2. Trimming took 4 bases from V and 4 from J; bases not matched to a gene: 7. The CDR3 is 16 residues long. The germline V gene has CDR1 SGHRS and CDR2 YFSETQ. CDR3 DNA: TGCGCCAGCAGCCTGACTAGCGGGAGTATCCCAGATACGCAGTATTTT. Its protein product is CASSLTSGSIPDTQYF.

This clonotype was recorded a few times. The V call is TRBV12-3 or TRBV12-4, the J call TRBJ2-1, with a possible D match to TRBD2 (5 bases). V was trimmed by 4 bases and J by 4 bases, leaving 14 bases between them. This CDR3 spans 15 amino acids. The CDR3 loop is CASSSGLEGYNEQFF. The CDR3 region has the DNA TGTGCCAGCAGTTCCGGACTTGAGGGTTACAATGAGCAGTTCTTC.

In this sample, this clonotype turned up a few times. The chain joins TRBV7-9 to TRBJ1-2; no firm D call. CDR3 length: 13 amino acids. The V gene lost 5 bases and the J gene lost 6 bases, with 13 bases spanning the gap. Germline assignment: CDR1 SEHNR and CDR2 FQNEAQ (reference sequence). CDR3 loop: CASSKPLPNGYTF. In nucleotides, the CDR3 is TGTGCCAGCAGCAAACCCCTACCCAATGGCTACACCTTC.

V and J are TRBV5-1 and TRBJ2-1, with 12 nucleotides matching TRBD2. J was trimmed by 7 bases and V by 4 bases; bases with no gene match: 3. Germline loops: CDR1 SGHRS, CDR2 YFSETQ. The CDR3 runs to 14 residues. Here the CDR3 reads CASSRLAGANEQFF. The CDR3 nucleotides are TGCGCCAGCAGCCGACTAGCGGGAGCTAATGAGCAGTTCTTC.

This clonotype occurred a few times. The chain employs TRBV9 and TRBJ2-3; TRBD1 agrees at 12 bases. Germline lookup yields CDR1 SGDLS and CDR2 YYNGEE. The ends lost 0 bases at V and 2 bases at J; junction bases unmatched: 4. This CDR3 region has 17 residues. The CDR3 region is CASSVAGTGGTTDTQYF. The CDR3, as DNA: TGTGCCAGCAGCGTAGCGGGGACAGGGGGCACCACAGATACGCAGTATTTT.

J is TRBJ1-1 and V is TRBV5-1, with 8 bases that match TRBD1. Germline CDR1 reads SGHRS; CDR2 reads YFSETQ. The CDR3 length is 15 residues. Unmatched junction bases numbered 6, after V lost 4 bases and J lost 1 base. CDR3 nucleotides: TGCGCCAGCAGCACCCGGACAGGGACGAACACTGAAGCTTTCTTT. It codes for CASSTRTGTNTEAFF.

This rearrangement joins TRBV12-3 or TRBV12-4 to TRBJ2-2; 14 nucleotides agree with TRBD2. The CDR3 is 18 amino acids. Unmatched junction bases numbered 16, after V lost 11 bases and J lost 5 bases. CDR3 sequence (DNA): TGTGCCTTCTGTCCCGGACTAGCGGGAGGAGGTGGGACCGGGGAGCTGTTTTTT. The encoded protein is CAFCPGLAGGGGTGELFF.

This clonotype was detected ten times or more. This chain links TRBV5-1 with TRBJ1-1; weak D call: TRBD1 (5 bases). CDR1 and CDR2 (germline): SGHRS, YFSETQ. Trimming removed 2 bases at V and 4 bases at J, with 15 bases between. CDR3 size: 15 residues. The CDR3 DNA is TGCGCCAGCAGCTTAGGGGCCGTAGGGATCACTGAAGCTTTCTTT. This encodes CASSLGAVGITEAFF.